This is a list of T cell receptor beta chains from one sample in a study of T cells in Graves' hyperthyroidism and ophthalmopathy. TCRdb itself ran the multiplex PCR reads through MiXCR, one entry per CDR3 protein. The table has 300,000 to 400,000 distinct CDR3 sequences, about 13% seen once; the top ten hold about 9.1%. What was sequenced was blood. The origin of the receptors is a woman aged 18-29 years with Graves' hyperthyroidism. CDR3s include the opening cysteine and the closing phenylalanine or tryptophan. D genes are given only for firm matches.

cdr3_aa,d_call,j_call,v_call
CASSYSLTSRPDVKMNTEAFF,-,TRBJ1-1,TRBV6-2/TRBV6-3
CSANPGTSGAYNEQFF,TRBD2,TRBJ2-1,TRBV20-1
CASSQERGTYEQYF,-,TRBJ2-7,TRBV4-1
CASSQVSAPAGEKLFF,-,TRBJ1-4,TRBV3-1
CASSQVLEKNGNTIYF,-,TRBJ1-3,TRBV4-1
CASRGTSGTEAFF,-,TRBJ1-1,TRBV2
CSASRANVLTF,-,TRBJ2-6,TRBV20-1
CASSLAVSGGAYEQYF,TRBD2,TRBJ2-7,TRBV7-2
CASSLPGGTGGHGYTF,TRBD1,TRBJ1-2,TRBV28
CASSYWYRATEAFF,-,TRBJ1-1,TRBV6-5
CASSPGQGHEQYF,TRBD1,TRBJ2-7,TRBV2
CASSPGSDTQYF,-,TRBJ2-3,TRBV11-2
CASSSHSTEAFF,-,TRBJ1-1,TRBV7-8
CASSLAPSGKGNQPQHF,-,TRBJ1-5,TRBV7-8
CSARDRTSGRGPYEQYF,TRBD2,TRBJ2-7,TRBV20-1
CASSPSPGSSPHGYTF,-,TRBJ1-2,TRBV28
CATSDRDRLSNEQFF,TRBD1,TRBJ2-1,TRBV24-1
CASSLDVGGSGGNTIYF,-,TRBJ1-3,TRBV28
CASSQDGHAVNTEAFF,-,TRBJ1-1,TRBV3-1
CASIQGYANTGELFF,-,TRBJ2-2,TRBV6-1
CSVGQGGQETQYF,TRBD1,TRBJ2-5,TRBV29-1
CATVQGLTSGRIGSYEQYF,TRBD2,TRBJ2-7,TRBV10-3
CASALQFSTDTQYF,-,TRBJ2-3,TRBV5-5
CASSPALAAPFF,TRBD2,TRBJ2-1,TRBV12-3/TRBV12-4
CSAQAGGEETQYF,TRBD1,TRBJ2-5,TRBV20-1
CASSELTSSETQYF,TRBD2,TRBJ2-5,TRBV2
CAWSVQGNTEAFF,-,TRBJ1-1,TRBV30
CASSSTSGGAHEQYF,TRBD2,TRBJ2-7,TRBV28
CASSMLGAGNQPQHF,-,TRBJ1-5,TRBV19
CAWSRQVEAFF,-,TRBJ1-1,TRBV30
CASSFRQGGSPLHF,TRBD1,TRBJ1-6,TRBV28
CASRGGQGPHALHF,TRBD1,TRBJ1-6,TRBV27
CSVRALYGYTF,-,TRBJ1-2,TRBV29-1
CASSFPTGSDEQYF,-,TRBJ2-7,TRBV13
CASRMQGASDTQYF,TRBD1,TRBJ2-3,TRBV5-1
CASSFSRTGSDTQYF,TRBD1,TRBJ2-3,TRBV11-2
CASSTWTQPLHF,-,TRBJ1-6,TRBV28
CASSQDLQGPYEQYF,-,TRBJ2-7,TRBV4-3
CASSLKVSGGEVSGANVLTF,TRBD1,TRBJ2-6,TRBV7-3
CASSSTGGNQPQHF,TRBD1,TRBJ1-5,TRBV6-1
CASSFQTLDEQFF,-,TRBJ2-1,TRBV12-3/TRBV12-4
CASSNSLGGRQFF,-,TRBJ2-1,TRBV19
CASAGGATNSPLHF,TRBD1,TRBJ1-6,TRBV28
CASSGQRIVYGYTF,-,TRBJ1-2,TRBV19
CAQTTQTETQYF,-,TRBJ2-5,TRBV30
CASSTGGAFLGTQYF,TRBD1,TRBJ2-3,TRBV6-1
CASSPFSGGFQETQYF,TRBD1,TRBJ2-5,TRBV18
CASSLGHRNTEAFF,-,TRBJ1-1,TRBV5-8
CASSPTGQVNQPQHF,TRBD1,TRBJ1-5,TRBV18
CSVDRGFYGYTF,-,TRBJ1-2,TRBV29-1
CASSEPGTRRSYNEQFF,TRBD2,TRBJ2-1,TRBV2
CASSLGGGQHTEAFF,-,TRBJ1-1,TRBV7-6
CSAGAGSSPLHF,-,TRBJ1-6,TRBV20-1
CASLKSSYNEQFF,-,TRBJ2-1,TRBV13
CASRLWGDGGAQRDPGANEQFF,-,TRBJ2-1,TRBV7-9